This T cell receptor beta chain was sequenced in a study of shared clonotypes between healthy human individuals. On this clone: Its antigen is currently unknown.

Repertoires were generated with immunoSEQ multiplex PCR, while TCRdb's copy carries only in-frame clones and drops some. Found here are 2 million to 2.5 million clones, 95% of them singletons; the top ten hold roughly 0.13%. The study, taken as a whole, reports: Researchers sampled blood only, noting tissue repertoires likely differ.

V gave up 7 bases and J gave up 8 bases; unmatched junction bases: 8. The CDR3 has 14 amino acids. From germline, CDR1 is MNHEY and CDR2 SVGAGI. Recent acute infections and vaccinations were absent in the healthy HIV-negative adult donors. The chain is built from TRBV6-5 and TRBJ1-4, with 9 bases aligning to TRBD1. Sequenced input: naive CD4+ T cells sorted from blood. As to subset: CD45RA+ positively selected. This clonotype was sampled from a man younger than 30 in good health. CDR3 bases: TGTGCCAGCAAGGGGACAGGGCTATTGGAAAAACTGTTTTTT. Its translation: CASKGTGLLEKLFF.